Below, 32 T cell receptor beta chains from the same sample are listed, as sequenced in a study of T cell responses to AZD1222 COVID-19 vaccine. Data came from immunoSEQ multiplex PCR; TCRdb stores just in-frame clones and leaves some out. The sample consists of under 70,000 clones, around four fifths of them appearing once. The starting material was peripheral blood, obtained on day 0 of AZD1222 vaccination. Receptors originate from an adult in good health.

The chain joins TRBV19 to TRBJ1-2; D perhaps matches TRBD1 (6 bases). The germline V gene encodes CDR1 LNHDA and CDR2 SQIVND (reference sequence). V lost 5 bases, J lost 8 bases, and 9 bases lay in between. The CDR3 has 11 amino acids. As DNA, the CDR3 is TGTGCCAGTAGTCTCGGACAGGGCTACACCTTC. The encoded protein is CASSLGQGYTF.

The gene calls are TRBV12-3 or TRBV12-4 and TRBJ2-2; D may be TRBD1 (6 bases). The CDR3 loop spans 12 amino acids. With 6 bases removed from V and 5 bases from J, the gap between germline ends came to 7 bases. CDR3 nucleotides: TGTGCCAGCAGCCAGGGGACCGGGGAGCTGTTTTTT. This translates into CASSQGTGELFF.

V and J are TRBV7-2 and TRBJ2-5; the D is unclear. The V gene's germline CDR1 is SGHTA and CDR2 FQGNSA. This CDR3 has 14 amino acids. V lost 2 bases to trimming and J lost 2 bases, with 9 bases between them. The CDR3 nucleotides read TGTGCCAGCAGCTTAACAAAACCGCAAGAGACCCAGTACTTC. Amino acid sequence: CASSLTKPQETQYF.

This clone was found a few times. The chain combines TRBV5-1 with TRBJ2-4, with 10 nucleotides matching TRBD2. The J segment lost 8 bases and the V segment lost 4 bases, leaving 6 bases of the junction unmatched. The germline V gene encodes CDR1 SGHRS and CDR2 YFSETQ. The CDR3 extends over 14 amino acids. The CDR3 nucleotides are TGCGCCAGCAGCCTAGGACTAGCGGTGGACATTCAGTACTTC. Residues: CASSLGLAVDIQYF.

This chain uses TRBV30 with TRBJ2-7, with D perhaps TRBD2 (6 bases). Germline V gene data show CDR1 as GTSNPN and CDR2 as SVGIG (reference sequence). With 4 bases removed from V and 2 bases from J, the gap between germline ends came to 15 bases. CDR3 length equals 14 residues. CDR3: CAWNSGGETYEQYF. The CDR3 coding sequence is TGTGCCTGGAATTCCGGCGGGGAAACCTACGAGCAGTACTTC. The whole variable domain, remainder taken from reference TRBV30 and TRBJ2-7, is SQTIHQWPATLVQPVGSPLSLECTVEGTSNPNLYWYRQAAGRGLQLLFYSVGIGQISSEVPQNLSASRPQDRQFILSSKKLLLSDSGFYLCAWNSGGETYEQYFGPGTRLTVT.

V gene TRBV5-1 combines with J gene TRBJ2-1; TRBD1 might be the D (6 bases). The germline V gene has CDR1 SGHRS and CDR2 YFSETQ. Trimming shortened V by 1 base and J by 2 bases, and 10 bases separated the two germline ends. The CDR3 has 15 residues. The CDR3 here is CASSLLQGAYNEQFF. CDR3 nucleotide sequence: TGCGCCAGCAGCTTGCTACAGGGTGCCTACAATGAGCAGTTCTTC.

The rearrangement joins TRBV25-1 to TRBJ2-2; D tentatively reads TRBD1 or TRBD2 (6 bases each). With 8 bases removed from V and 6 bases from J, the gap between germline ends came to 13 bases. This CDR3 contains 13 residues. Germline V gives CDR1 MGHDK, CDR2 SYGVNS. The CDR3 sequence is CASAERGAGELFF. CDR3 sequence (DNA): TGTGCCAGCGCTGAAAGGGGGGCCGGGGAGCTGTTTTTT.

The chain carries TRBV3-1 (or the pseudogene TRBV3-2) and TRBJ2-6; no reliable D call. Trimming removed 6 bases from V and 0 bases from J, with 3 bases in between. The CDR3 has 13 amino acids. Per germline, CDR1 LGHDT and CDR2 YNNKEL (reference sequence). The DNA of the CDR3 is TGTGCCAGCAGTTTCTCTGGGGCCAACGTCCTGACTTTC. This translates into CASSFSGANVLTF.

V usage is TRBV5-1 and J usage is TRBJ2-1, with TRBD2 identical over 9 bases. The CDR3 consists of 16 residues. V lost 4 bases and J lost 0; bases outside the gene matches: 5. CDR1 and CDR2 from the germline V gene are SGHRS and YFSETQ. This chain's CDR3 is CASSTGSGGSYNEQFF. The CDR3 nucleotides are TGCGCCAGCAGCACAGGTAGCGGGGGCTCCTACAATGAGCAGTTCTTC. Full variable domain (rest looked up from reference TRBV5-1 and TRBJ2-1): KAGVTQTPRYLIKTRGQQVTLSCSPISGHRSVSWYQQTPGQGLQFLFEYFSETQRNKGNFPGRFSGRQFSNSRSEMNVSTLELGDSALYLCASSTGSGGSYNEQFFGPGTRLTVL.

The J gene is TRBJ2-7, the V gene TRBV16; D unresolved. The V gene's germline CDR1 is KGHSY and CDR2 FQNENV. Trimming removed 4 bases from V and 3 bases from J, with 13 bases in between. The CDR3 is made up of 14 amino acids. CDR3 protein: CASSPPARVYEQYF. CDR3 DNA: TGTGCCAGCAGCCCGCCGGCTAGGGTCTACGAGCAGTACTTC. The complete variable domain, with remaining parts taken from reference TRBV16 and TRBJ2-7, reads GEEVAQTPKHLVRGEGQKAKLYCAPIKGHSYVFWYQQVLKNEFKFLISFQNENVFDETGMPKERFSAKCLPNSPCSLEIQATKLEDSAVYFCASSPPARVYEQYFGPGTRLTVT.

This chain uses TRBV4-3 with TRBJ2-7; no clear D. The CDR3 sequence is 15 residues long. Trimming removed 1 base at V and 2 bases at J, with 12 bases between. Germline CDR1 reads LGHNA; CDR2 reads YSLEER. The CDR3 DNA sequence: TGCGCCAGCAGCCAAGCCCACGATAGACCCTACGAGCAGTACTTC. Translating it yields CASSQAHDRPYEQYF.

CDR3 DNA sequence: TGTGCCAGCAGCTTTCTGGGTCAGGGGGATACGCAGTATTTT. Translating gives CASSFLGQGDTQYF. The chain recombines TRBV7-2 with TRBJ2-3, with D perhaps matching TRBD1 (6 bases). Germline CDR1 reads SGHTA; CDR2 reads FQGNSA. The V end lost 3 bases, the J end lost 6 bases, and 13 bases lay between the germline ends. This CDR3 region has 14 residues.

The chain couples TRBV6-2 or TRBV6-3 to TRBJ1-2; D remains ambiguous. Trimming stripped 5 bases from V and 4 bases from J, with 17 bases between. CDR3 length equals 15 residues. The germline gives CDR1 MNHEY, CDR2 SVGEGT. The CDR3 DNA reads TGTGCCAGCAGTCCCACCGCGGGTCGAGGCTATGGCTACACCTTC. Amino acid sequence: CASSPTAGRGYGYTF.

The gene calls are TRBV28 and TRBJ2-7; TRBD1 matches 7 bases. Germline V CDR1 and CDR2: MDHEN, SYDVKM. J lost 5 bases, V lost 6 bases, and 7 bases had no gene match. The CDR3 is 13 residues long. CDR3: CASRLDRAHEQYF. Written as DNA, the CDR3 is TGTGCCAGCAGATTAGACAGGGCCCACGAGCAGTACTTC.

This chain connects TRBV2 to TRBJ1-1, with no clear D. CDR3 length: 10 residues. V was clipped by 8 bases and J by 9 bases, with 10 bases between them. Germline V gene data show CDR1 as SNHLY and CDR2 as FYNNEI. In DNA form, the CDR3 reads TGTGCCAGCGGACCTCGACAAGCTTTCTTT. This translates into CASGPRQAFF.

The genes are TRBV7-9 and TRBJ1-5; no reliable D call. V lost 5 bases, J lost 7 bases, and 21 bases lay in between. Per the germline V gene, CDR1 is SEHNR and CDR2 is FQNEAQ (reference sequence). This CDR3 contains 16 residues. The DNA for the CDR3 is TGTGCCAGCAGCCTGATAGGCTCGTCAGGCCACCAGCCCCAGCATTTT. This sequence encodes CASSLIGSSGHQPQHF.

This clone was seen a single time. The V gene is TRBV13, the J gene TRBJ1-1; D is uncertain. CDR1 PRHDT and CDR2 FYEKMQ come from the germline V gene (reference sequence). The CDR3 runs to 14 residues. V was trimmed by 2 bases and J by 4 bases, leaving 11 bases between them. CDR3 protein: CASSLNKGFTEAFF. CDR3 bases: TGTGCCAGCAGCTTAAACAAAGGATTCACTGAAGCTTTCTTT.

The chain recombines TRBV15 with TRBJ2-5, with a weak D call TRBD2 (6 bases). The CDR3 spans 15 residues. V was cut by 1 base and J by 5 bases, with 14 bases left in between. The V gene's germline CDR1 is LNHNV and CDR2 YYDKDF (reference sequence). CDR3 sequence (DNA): TGTGCCACCAGCAGAGCCGGAGGGCCCTCGGAGACCCAGTACTTC. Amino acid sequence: CATSRAGGPSETQYF.

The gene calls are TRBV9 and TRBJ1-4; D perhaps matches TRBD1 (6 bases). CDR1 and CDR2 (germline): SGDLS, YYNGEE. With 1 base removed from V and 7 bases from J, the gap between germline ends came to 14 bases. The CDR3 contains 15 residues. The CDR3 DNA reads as TGTGCCAGCAGCGTACAACAGGGTCAGGGTGAAAAACTGTTTTTT. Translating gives CASSVQQGQGEKLFF.

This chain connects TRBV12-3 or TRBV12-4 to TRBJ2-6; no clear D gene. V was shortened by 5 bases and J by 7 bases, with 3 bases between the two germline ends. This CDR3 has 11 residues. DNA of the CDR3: TGTGCCAGCAGTACCGCCAACGTCCTGACTTTC. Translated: CASSTANVLTF.

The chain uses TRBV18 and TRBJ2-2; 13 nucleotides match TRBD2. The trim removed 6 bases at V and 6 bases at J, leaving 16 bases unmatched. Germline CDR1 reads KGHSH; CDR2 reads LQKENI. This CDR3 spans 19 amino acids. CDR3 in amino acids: CASSLNRGLAGVLAGELFF. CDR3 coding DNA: TGTGCCAGCTCGCTAAACCGAGGACTAGCGGGAGTGCTTGCCGGGGAGCTGTTTTTT. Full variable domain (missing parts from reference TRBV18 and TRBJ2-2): NAGVMQNPRHLVRRRGQEARLRCSPMKGHSHVYWYRQLPEEGLKFMVYLQKENIIDESGMPKERFSAEFPKEGPSILRIQQVVRGDSAAYFCASSLNRGLAGVLAGELFFGEGSRLTVL.

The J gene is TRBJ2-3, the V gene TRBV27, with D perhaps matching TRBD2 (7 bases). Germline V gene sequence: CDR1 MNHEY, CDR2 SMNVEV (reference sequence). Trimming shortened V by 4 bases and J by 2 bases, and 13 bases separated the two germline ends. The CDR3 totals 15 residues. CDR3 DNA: TGTGCCAGCAGTTCTCCGGGGGGCTACACAGATACGCAGTATTTT. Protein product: CASSSPGGYTDTQYF.

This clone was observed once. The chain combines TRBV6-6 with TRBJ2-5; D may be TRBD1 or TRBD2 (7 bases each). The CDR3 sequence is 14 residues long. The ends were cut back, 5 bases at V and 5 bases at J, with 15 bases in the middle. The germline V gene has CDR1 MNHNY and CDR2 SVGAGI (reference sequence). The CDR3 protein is CASSNYRGGETQYF. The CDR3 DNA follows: TGTGCCAGCAGTAACTACAGGGGAGGGGAGACCCAGTACTTC.

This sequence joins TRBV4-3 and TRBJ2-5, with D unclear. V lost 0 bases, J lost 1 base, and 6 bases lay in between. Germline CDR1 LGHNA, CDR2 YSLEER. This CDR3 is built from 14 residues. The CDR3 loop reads CASSQDVSQETQYF. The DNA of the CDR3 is TGCGCCAGCAGCCAAGATGTCAGCCAAGAGACCCAGTACTTC.

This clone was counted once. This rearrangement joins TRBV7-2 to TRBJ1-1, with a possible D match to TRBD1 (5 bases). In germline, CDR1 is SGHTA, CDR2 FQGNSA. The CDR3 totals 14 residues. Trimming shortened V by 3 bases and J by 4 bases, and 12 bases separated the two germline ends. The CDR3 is CASSFLQGGTEAFF. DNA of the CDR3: TGTGCCAGCAGCTTCCTTCAGGGTGGCACTGAAGCTTTCTTT.

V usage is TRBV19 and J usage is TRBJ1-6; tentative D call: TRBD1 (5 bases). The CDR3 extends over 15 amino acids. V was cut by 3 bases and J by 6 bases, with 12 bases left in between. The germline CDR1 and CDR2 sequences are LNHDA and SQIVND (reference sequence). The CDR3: CASSMGQEVNSPLHF. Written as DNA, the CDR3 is TGTGCCAGTAGTATGGGGCAGGAGGTTAATTCACCCCTCCACTTT.

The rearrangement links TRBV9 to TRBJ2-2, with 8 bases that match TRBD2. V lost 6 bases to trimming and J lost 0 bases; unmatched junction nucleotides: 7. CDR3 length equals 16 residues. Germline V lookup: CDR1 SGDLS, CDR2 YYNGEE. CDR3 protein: CASNSGSFANTGELFF. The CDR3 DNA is TGTGCCAGCAACAGCGGGAGCTTCGCGAACACCGGGGAGCTGTTTTTT.

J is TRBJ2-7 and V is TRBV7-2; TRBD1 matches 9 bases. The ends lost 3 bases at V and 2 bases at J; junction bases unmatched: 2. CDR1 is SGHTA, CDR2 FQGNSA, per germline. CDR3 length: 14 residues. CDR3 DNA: TGTGCCAGCAGCTTCGACAGGGGGACCTACGAGCAGTACTTC. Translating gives CASSFDRGTYEQYF.

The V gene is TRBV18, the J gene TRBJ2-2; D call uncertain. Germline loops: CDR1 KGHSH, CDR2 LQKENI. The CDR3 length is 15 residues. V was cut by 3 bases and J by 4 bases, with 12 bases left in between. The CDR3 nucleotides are TGTGCCAGCTCACCTAAGGGATCGGCCACCGGGGAGCTGTTTTTT. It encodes CASSPKGSATGELFF.

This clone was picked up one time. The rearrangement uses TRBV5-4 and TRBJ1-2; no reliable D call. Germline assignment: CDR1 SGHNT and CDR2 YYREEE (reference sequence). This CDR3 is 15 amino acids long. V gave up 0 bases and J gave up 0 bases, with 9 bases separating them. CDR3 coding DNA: TGTGCCAGCAGCTTGGTCGGCGGGTCTAACTATGGCTACACCTTC. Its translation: CASSLVGGSNYGYTF.

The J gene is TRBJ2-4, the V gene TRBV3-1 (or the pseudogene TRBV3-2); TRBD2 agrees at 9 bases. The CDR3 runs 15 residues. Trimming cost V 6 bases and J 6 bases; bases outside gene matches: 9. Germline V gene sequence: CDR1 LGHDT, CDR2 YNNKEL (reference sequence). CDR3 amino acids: CASSAGGGRGNIQYF. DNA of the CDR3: TGTGCCAGCAGTGCGGGAGGGGGCCGGGGAAACATTCAGTACTTC.

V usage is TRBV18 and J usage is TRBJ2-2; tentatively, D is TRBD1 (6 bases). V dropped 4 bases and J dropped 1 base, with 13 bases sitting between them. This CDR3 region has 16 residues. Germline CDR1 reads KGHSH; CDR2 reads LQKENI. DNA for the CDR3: TGTGCCAGCTCACGAATGGGGGCGATGAACACCGGGGAGCTGTTTTTT. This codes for CASSRMGAMNTGELFF. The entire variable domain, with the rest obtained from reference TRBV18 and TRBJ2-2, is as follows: NAGVMQNPRHLVRRRGQEARLRCSPMKGHSHVYWYRQLPEEGLKFMVYLQKENIIDESGMPKERFSAEFPKEGPSILRIQQVVRGDSAAYFCASSRMGAMNTGELFFGEGSRLTVL.